This TCR beta chain was retrieved from a study of blood T cells in healthy people across ages. Germline V CDR1 and CDR2: LGHNA, YSLEER. The CDR3 loop spans 15 amino acids. Deletions cut 0 bases from V and 4 bases from J, with 11 bases between. PCR was performed a second time for about 6 to 11 cycles using a sample-barcoded 5' primer and a J-beta primer mix. TCRdb reprocessed the 5' RACE reads via MiXCR and lists one record per CDR3 protein. Altogether over 1.5 million distinct CDR3 sequences are present, roughly 52% being singletons, with the ten largest covering approximately 2.1%. Sequenced input: blood. The chain employs TRBV4-3 and TRBJ2-3; perhaps TRBD1 as D (5 bases). This receptor was identified in a woman aged 40 to 50 in good health. CDR3 loop: CASSQDTGLADTQYF. Written as DNA, the CDR3 is TGCGCCAGCAGCCAAGACACAGGTTTGGCAGATACGCAGTATTTT.